The TCR beta chain described here comes from a study of blood T cell repertoires in COVID-19. The CDR3 length is 14 residues. Looked up from germline, CDR1 is SGHDT and CDR2 is YYEEEE. The ends were cut back, 4 bases at V and 5 bases at J, with 14 bases in the middle. As originally analysed: Nucleated cell number was recorded as an estimate derived from reference gene primer amplification. This table comes from immunoSEQ multiplex PCR, and its TCRdb copy is limited to in-frame clones, with some not included. V and J calls and clone size are copied from that table; D and trimming were computed from the DNA. The table has fewer than 500,000 clones, roughly 85% seen once.

Sequenced: peripheral blood. The chain recombines TRBV5-6 with TRBJ2-3; D remains unclear. The source of this sequence is a woman aged 30 to 39 with active or convalescent COVID-19. CDR3 sequence: CASSPSYSVDTQYF. As DNA, the CDR3 is TGTGCCAGCAGCCCGTCTTATTCAGTAGATACGCAGTATTTT.